These 29 T cell receptor beta chains came from one sample sequenced in a study of patients and donors after allogeneic stem cell transplantation. TCRdb itself ran the RT-PCR reads through MiXCR, one entry per CDR3 protein. The sample lists roughly 30,000 distinct CDR3 sequences; 6.8% were seen once. The specimen was blood, either unsorted or a sorted T cell fraction (not recorded which). The receptors come from a human donor who was either an allogeneic HSCT recipient or a stem cell or donor lymphocyte infusion donor (not recorded which). It is not recorded whose cells these are; they may come from a transplant donor.

This clonotype was observed at least ten times. The V call is TRBV10-3, the J call TRBJ1-2, with D tentatively TRBD1 (5 bases). This CDR3 contains 14 residues. CDR1 and CDR2 from the germline V gene are ENHRY and SYGVKD. The germline V and J ends were trimmed by 7 bases and 7 bases, with 19 bases remaining between them. The CDR3 reads CAITTDAGAGGYTF. The DNA for the CDR3 is TGTGCCATCACGACGGACGCCGGGGCGGGTGGCTACACCTTC.

Comment on this clonotype: This may come from a read error, since a much larger clone is one base off. V and J are TRBV5-1 and TRBJ2-3, with 9 bases identical to TRBD2. CDR1 and CDR2 (germline): SGHRS, YFSETQ. With 2 bases clipped from V and 4 bases from J, the junction kept 5 bases outside the gene matches. This CDR3 contains 15 residues. For the CDR3, the DNA is TGCGCCAGCAGCTTAATAGCGGGAGCGCCAGATACGCAGTATTTT. Encoded protein: CASSLIAGAPDTQYF. The variable domain in full, with the rest retrieved from reference TRBV5-1 and TRBJ2-3, is KAGVTQTPRYLIKTRGQQVTLSCSPISGHRSVSWYQQTPGQGLQFLFEYFSETQRNKGNFPGRFSGRQFSNSRSEMNVSTLELGDSALYLCASSLIAGAPDTQYFGPGTRLTVL.

This clonotype was counted ten times or more. The chain links TRBV19 to TRBJ1-1; D gene ambiguous. Trimming took 4 bases from V and 3 from J, leaving 12 bases between them. CDR1 and CDR2 (germline): LNHDA, SQIVND (reference sequence). The CDR3 loop spans 14 amino acids. This chain's CDR3 is CASSKWAGYTEAFF. The CDR3, as DNA: TGTGCCAGTAGTAAGTGGGCGGGTTACACTGAAGCTTTCTTT.

This clonotype was detected many times. This chain uses TRBV5-1 with TRBJ2-5, with 7 bases matching TRBD1. Germline trimming cut 6 bases from V and 3 bases from J; bases unmatched to any gene: 5. CDR1 and CDR2 from the germline V gene are SGHRS and YFSETQ. The CDR3 covers 13 residues. The CDR3, as DNA: TGCGCCAGCAAACCCACAGGGGAAGAGACCCAGTACTTC. It encodes CASKPTGEETQYF.

This chain links TRBV29-1 with TRBJ2-7; D is perhaps TRBD1 (6 bases). This CDR3 has 13 amino acids. Trimming removed 6 bases from V and 6 bases from J, with 18 bases in between. Germline CDR1 reads SQVTM; CDR2 reads ANQGSEA. Written as DNA, the CDR3 is TGCAGCGTAGAGACAGGTTCGGGCTGCGAGCAGTACTTC. Its translation: CSVETGSGCEQYF.

This clonotype was detected ten times or more. V usage is TRBV24-1 and J usage is TRBJ2-5; D is ambiguous. The V and J ends lost 3 bases and 4 bases respectively, with 11 bases between them. The length of the CDR3 is 14 residues. Germline values: CDR1 KGHDR, CDR2 SFDVKD. The CDR3 loop is CATSDNRALETQYF. CDR3 nucleotide sequence: TGTGCCACCAGTGATAACCGGGCCTTAGAGACCCAGTACTTC.

This clonotype was counted many times. The chain combines TRBV7-3 with TRBJ1-3; tentatively, D is TRBD1 (5 bases). V lost 1 base and J lost 0, with 16 bases in between. Germline CDR1 SGHTA, CDR2 FQGTGA. The CDR3 has 18 residues. The CDR3 bases are TGTGCCAGCAGCTTAAAAGGAAGGGGCCAGGGCTCTGGAAACACCATATATTTT. This translates into CASSLKGRGQGSGNTIYF.

This chain joins TRBV7-6 and TRBJ2-1; D may be TRBD1 (5 bases). Trimming cost V 1 base and J 12 bases, with 16 bases left between them. The CDR3 runs 14 residues. Germline CDR1 and CDR2: SGHVS and FNYEAQ. CDR3 in DNA: TGTGCCAGCAGCTTAGGGAAGGGGATAACGGGGCAGTTCTTC. Amino acids: CASSLGKGITGQFF.

This clonotype has a count of ten or more. The CDR3 DNA reads as TGCAGCGTGATGTCCCCCTACAATGAGCAGTTCTTC. Translated: CSVMSPYNEQFF. The rearrangement links TRBV29-1 to TRBJ2-1; no firm D call. V was shortened by 6 bases and J by 2 bases, with 8 bases between the two germline ends. CDR3 length: 12 residues. Germline V gives CDR1 SQVTM, CDR2 ANQGSEA.

The chain recombines TRBV18 with TRBJ2-7, with D maybe TRBD1 (6 bases). The V gene's germline CDR1 is KGHSH and CDR2 LQKENI. This CDR3 contains 15 residues. V lost 2 bases and J lost 1, with 12 bases in between. In DNA, the CDR3 is TGTGCCAGCTCACCAGACAGCCAGGGGTCCTACGAGCAGTACTTC. Amino acid sequence: CASSPDSQGSYEQYF. Filled out from reference TRBV18 and TRBJ2-7, the complete variable domain reads NAGVMQNPRHLVRRRGQEARLRCSPMKGHSHVYWYRQLPEEGLKFMVYLQKENIIDESGMPKERFSAEFPKEGPSILRIQQVVRGDSAAYFCASSPDSQGSYEQYFGPGTRLTVT.

This clonotype was recorded at least ten times. The rearrangement links TRBV19 to TRBJ1-1; D ambiguous. V dropped 4 bases and J dropped 0 bases, with 6 bases sitting between them. CDR1 LNHDA and CDR2 SQIVND come from the germline V gene (reference sequence). CDR3 size: 13 residues. CDR3: CASSSWLNTEAFF. The CDR3 DNA is TGTGCCAGTAGTAGTTGGCTGAACACTGAAGCTTTCTTT.

Many counts were recorded for this clonotype. The J gene is TRBJ1-4, the V gene TRBV20-1; a possible D gene is TRBD1 (6 bases). The V end was cut by 6 bases, the J end by 2 bases, with 13 bases between. CDR1 and CDR2 (germline): DFQATT, SNEGSKA (reference sequence). The CDR3 spans 14 residues. The chain's CDR3 is CSARRGATNEKLFF. DNA of the CDR3: TGCAGTGCGAGGAGGGGGGCGACTAATGAAAAACTGTTTTTT.

This clonotype was found many times. CDR3 in amino acids: CASSFQGLSQPQHF. The CDR3 DNA is TGTGCCAGCAGTTTTCAGGGGCTGAGTCAGCCCCAGCATTTT. This sequence joins TRBV28 and TRBJ1-5; a weak D match, TRBD1 (6 bases). CDR3 length: 14 residues. Germline CDR1 reads MDHEN; CDR2 reads SYDVKM. V was shortened by 3 bases and J by 6 bases, with 12 bases between the two germline ends.

This clonotype has ten or more counts. This chain connects TRBV18 to TRBJ2-1; D gene ambiguous. Germline loops: CDR1 KGHSH, CDR2 LQKENI. The CDR3 has 15 amino acids. V was clipped by 1 base and J by 6 bases, with 13 bases between them. Written as DNA, the CDR3 is TGTGCCAGCTCACCACAACGGGCTGGGCTCAATGAGCAGTTCTTC. Its protein product is CASSPQRAGLNEQFF.

The table lists this clonotype with many counts. V usage is TRBV24-1 and J usage is TRBJ2-1, with unresolved D. Per the germline V gene, CDR1 is KGHDR and CDR2 is SFDVKD. V lost 5 bases and J lost 5, with 12 bases in between. This CDR3 comprises 14 residues. In DNA form, the CDR3 reads TGTGCCACCAGTGCTTCGCCCCAGGACAATGAGCAGTTCTTC. Its protein product is CATSASPQDNEQFF.

This clonotype occurred many times. The chain links TRBV5-1 to TRBJ2-1, with D tentatively TRBD2 (5 bases). CDR1 is SGHRS and CDR2 is YFSETQ in the germline V gene. The V gene lost 4 bases and the J gene lost 2 bases, with 7 bases spanning the gap. The CDR3 has 13 residues. Written as DNA, the CDR3 is TGCGCCAGCAGCGAGGGCCCCTACAATGAGCAGTTCTTC. Protein sequence: CASSEGPYNEQFF.

This clonotype was counted once. The germline gene is not matched at one end of the junction; a read error may be the cause. The chain combines TRBV10-3 with TRBJ2-4, with a tentative D call TRBD2 (6 bases). Germline CDR1 is ENHRY and CDR2 is SYGVKD. The CDR3 runs 15 residues. CDR3 nucleotides: TGTGCCATCAGTGCAATGGAGACCGGGGGAAACATTCTGTACTTC. It specifies CAISAMETGGNILYF.

This chain connects TRBV12-5 to TRBJ2-7, with 8 nucleotides matching TRBD1. Germline assignment: CDR1 LGHNT and CDR2 FRNRAP. This CDR3 contains 15 residues. With 8 bases clipped from V and 1 base from J, the junction kept 10 bases outside the gene matches. The CDR3 spells CASNRRTGLSYEQYF. CDR3 in DNA: TGTGCTAGTAATAGGCGGACAGGGCTTTCCTACGAGCAGTACTTC.

This clonotype was recorded many times. J is TRBJ2-3 and V is TRBV12-3 or TRBV12-4; no firm D call. The V end lost 1 base, the J end lost 0 bases, and 5 bases lay between the germline ends. The CDR3 is made up of 14 amino acids. CDR3 region: CASSLGSSTDTQYF. The CDR3 region has the DNA TGTGCCAGCAGTTTAGGGTCGAGCACAGATACGCAGTATTTT.

This chain uses TRBV24-1 with TRBJ2-6, with a tentative D call TRBD2 (6 bases). This CDR3 is built from 16 residues. The germline gives CDR1 KGHDR, CDR2 SFDVKD. V was pared by 1 base and J by 0 bases, with 6 bases between. As DNA, the CDR3 is TGTGCCACCAGTGATTTCGGGGGCTCTGGGGCCAACGTCCTGACTTTC. It translates to CATSDFGGSGANVLTF.

This chain joins TRBV18 and TRBJ2-1; D is undetermined. The CDR3 has 16 amino acids. Trimming took off 2 bases at V and 5 bases at J, with 16 bases between the two ends. Germline values: CDR1 KGHSH, CDR2 LQKENI. CDR3 loop: CASSPAFSSDHNEQFF. CDR3 DNA: TGTGCCAGCTCACCAGCGTTTTCAAGCGACCACAATGAGCAGTTCTTC.

This clonotype was observed at least ten times. The chain links TRBV6-1 to TRBJ2-7; D gene ambiguous. Trimming took 5 bases from V and 2 from J, leaving 16 bases between them. CDR3 length equals 15 residues. CDR1 is MNHNS, CDR2 SASEGT, per germline. The CDR3 loop reads CASSNQTNPPYEQYF. The CDR3 DNA sequence: TGTGCCAGCAGTAACCAGACGAATCCCCCCTACGAGCAGTACTTC.

This clonotype was seen only a few times. V is TRBV9 and J is TRBJ2-2, with unresolved D. V lost 0 bases to trimming and J lost 6 bases, with 3 bases between them. Germline V CDR1 and CDR2: SGDLS, YYNGEE. This CDR3 region has 12 residues. This chain's CDR3 is CASSVDPGELFF. In DNA, the CDR3 is TGTGCCAGCAGCGTAGACCCCGGGGAGCTGTTTTTT. The full variable domain, rest sourced from reference TRBV9 and TRBJ2-2, is DSGVTQTPKHLITATGQRVTLRCSPRSGDLSVYWYQQSLDQGLQFLIQYYNGEERAKGNILERFSAQQFPDLHSELNLSSLELGDSALYFCASSVDPGELFFGEGSRLTVL.

This clonotype was seen at least ten times. The chain links TRBV7-8 to TRBJ1-4; D remains ambiguous. The V gene lost 1 base and the J gene lost 3 bases, with 6 bases spanning the gap. This CDR3 contains 14 residues. Germline lookup yields CDR1 SGHVS and CDR2 FQNEAQ. The CDR3 coding sequence is TGTGCCAGCAGCTTAGTGGGGTCTAATGAAAAACTGTTTTTT. This codes for CASSLVGSNEKLFF.

This clonotype appeared a few times. The chain recombines TRBV28 with TRBJ2-1; TRBD2 is a possible D gene (5 bases). With 5 bases removed from V and 2 bases from J, the gap between germline ends came to 16 bases. The CDR3 consists of 16 residues. Germline CDR1 is MDHEN and CDR2 is SYDVKM. CDR3 nucleotides: TGTGCCAGCAGTCTCCCAAGGGAGATCGCCTACAATGAGCAGTTCTTC. Translated, it gives CASSLPREIAYNEQFF.

This clonotype was detected ten times or more. The chain joins TRBV28 to TRBJ1-5; D is undetermined. V dropped 4 bases and J dropped 4 bases, with 17 bases sitting between them. The germline CDR1 and CDR2 sequences are MDHEN and SYDVKM. The CDR3 contains 16 residues. CDR3 sequence reads: CASSWFQLEGNQPQHF. In DNA form, the CDR3 reads TGTGCCAGCAGTTGGTTCCAACTTGAGGGAAATCAGCCCCAGCATTTT.

J is TRBJ2-1 and V is TRBV3-1, with 8 bases identical to TRBD2. The ends lost 0 bases at V and 7 bases at J; junction bases unmatched: 5. The CDR3 sequence is 15 residues long. Germline V gene data show CDR1 as LGHDT and CDR2 as YNNKEL (reference sequence). The DNA for the CDR3 is TGTGCCAGCAGCCAAGATAGACTAGCGTGGAATGAGCAGTTCTTC. Its protein is CASSQDRLAWNEQFF.

Only a few counts were recorded for this clonotype. The V and J genes are TRBV5-1 and TRBJ2-1; 7 nucleotides agree with TRBD1. The CDR3 is made up of 13 amino acids. CDR1 SGHRS and CDR2 YFSETQ come from the germline V gene. V was pared by 6 bases and J by 8 bases, with 8 bases of the junction left unmatched. The DNA of the CDR3 is TGCGCCAGCACGGCAGGGGGAATCGATGAGCAGTTCTTC. Translating it yields CASTAGGIDEQFF. Together with reference TRBV5-1 and TRBJ2-1, the CDR3 gives the full variable domain: KAGVTQTPRYLIKTRGQQVTLSCSPISGHRSVSWYQQTPGQGLQFLFEYFSETQRNKGNFPGRFSGRQFSNSRSEMNVSTLELGDSALYLCASTAGGIDEQFFGPGTRLTVL.

This clonotype was detected many times. The rearrangement uses TRBV2 and TRBJ1-1; 7 bases match TRBD1. CDR3 length equals 14 residues. Trimming removed 6 bases from V and 5 bases from J; junction bases left unmatched: 9. Germline lookup yields CDR1 SNHLY and CDR2 FYNNEI. CDR3 DNA sequence: TGTGCCAGCAGGGATACAGGGGAGGTAACTGAAGCTTTCTTT. It translates to CASRDTGEVTEAFF.